A single sample is the source of the 31 T cell receptor beta chains below, sequenced in a study of CD8 T cells in Susac syndrome. RNA was extracted with the RNeasy kit, and a quantity of roughly 0.45 to 1 ug was reverse transcribed using random hexamers. MiXCR was run by TCRdb on the immunoSEQ multiplex PCR reads, yielding one entry per CDR3 protein. The sample records about 76,000 distinct CDR3 sequences, around 93% being singletons. The sample was CD8+ T cells from PBMCs. The receptors shown here come from a human donor with Susac syndrome.

This clonotype was recorded only once. The chain joins TRBV9 to TRBJ2-7, with TRBD1 identical over 7 bases. The ends lost 4 bases at V and 3 bases at J; junction bases unmatched: 7. CDR1 is SGDLS, CDR2 YYNGEE, per germline. This CDR3 spans 14 amino acids. The CDR3 here is CASSPFRDSYEQYF. The CDR3 DNA follows: TGTGCCAGCAGCCCTTTTAGGGACAGCTACGAGCAGTACTTC.

The rearrangement uses TRBV29-1 and TRBJ2-3; TRBD2 agrees at 9 bases. CDR1 is SQVTM and CDR2 is ANQGSEA in the germline V gene. Losses at the gene ends were 0 bases for V and 5 bases for J; bases not matched to a gene: 0. The CDR3 extends over 13 amino acids. CDR3 bases: TGCAGCGTTGAAGAACTAGCGGGAGATACGCAGTATTTT. Translating it yields CSVEELAGDTQYF.

This rearrangement joins TRBV25-1 to TRBJ2-5; D might be TRBD1 (6 bases). The CDR3 covers 17 residues. From germline, CDR1 is MGHDK and CDR2 SYGVNS. Trimming left V 3 bases short and J 0 bases short, with 17 bases between. DNA for the CDR3: TGTGCCAGCAGTGACTGTTTGGGGGCCGGGTACCAAGAGACCCAGTACTTC. The encoded protein is CASSDCLGAGYQETQYF.

To note about this clonotype: The junction departs from the called germline gene at one end, perhaps through a read error. This sequence joins TRBV30 and TRBJ1-1; D gene ambiguous. The CDR3 length is 11 residues. Germline CDR1 and CDR2: GTSNPN and SVGIG (reference sequence). DNA of the CDR3: TGTGCTTGGAGAGAGAACACTGAAGCTTTCTTT. Its translation: CAWRENTEAFF.

This chain joins TRBV18 and TRBJ1-5; perhaps TRBD1 as D (6 bases). Trimming pared 0 bases from V and 2 bases from J, leaving 11 bases between. Per the germline V gene, CDR1 is KGHSH and CDR2 is LQKENI. The CDR3 is made up of 16 amino acids. CDR3 nucleotides: TGTGCCAGCTCACCACCTGGGGGGCAGGGCAATCAGCCCCAGCATTTT. This codes for CASSPPGGQGNQPQHF. Together with reference TRBV18 and TRBJ1-5, the CDR3 gives the full variable domain: NAGVMQNPRHLVRRRGQEARLRCSPMKGHSHVYWYRQLPEEGLKFMVYLQKENIIDESGMPKERFSAEFPKEGPSILRIQQVVRGDSAAYFCASSPPGGQGNQPQHFGDGTRLSIL.

This chain connects TRBV5-1 to TRBJ2-2; D unclear. The CDR3 contains 14 residues. Germline V gives CDR1 SGHRS, CDR2 YFSETQ. Trimming stripped 5 bases from V and 0 bases from J, with 8 bases between. The CDR3 sequence: CASRYQANTGELFF. DNA of the CDR3: TGCGCCAGCAGGTATCAAGCGAACACCGGGGAGCTGTTTTTT.

The chain uses TRBV29-1 and TRBJ1-2, with D possibly being TRBD1 (6 bases). Germline lookup yields CDR1 SQVTM and CDR2 ANQGSEA. There are 14 residues in the CDR3. Deletions cut 7 bases from V and 5 bases from J, with 20 bases between. The CDR3 coding sequence is TGCAGCGCCTCACGCCAGGGGAGAGTGTATGGCTACACCTTC. Its protein product is CSASRQGRVYGYTF.

The genes are TRBV20-1 and TRBJ1-2; a possible D gene is TRBD1 (6 bases). The germline gives CDR1 DFQATT, CDR2 SNEGSKA (reference sequence). Deletions cut 5 bases from V and 2 bases from J, with 12 bases between. The CDR3 is made up of 13 amino acids. Here the CDR3 reads CSAPGQGNYGYTF. DNA of the CDR3: TGCAGTGCTCCGGGGCAGGGGAACTATGGCTACACCTTC.

The gene calls are TRBV20-1 and TRBJ1-2; weak D call: TRBD1 (6 bases). CDR1 and CDR2 from the germline V gene are DFQATT and SNEGSKA (reference sequence). V was cut by 6 bases and J by 0 bases, with 11 bases left in between. There are 13 residues in the CDR3. The CDR3 here is CSAMTGPNYGYTF. The CDR3 DNA follows: TGCAGTGCCATGACAGGACCTAACTATGGCTACACCTTC.

The V gene is TRBV19, the J gene TRBJ2-2; possibly TRBD1 for D (6 bases). The germline CDR1 and CDR2 sequences are LNHDA and SQIVND (reference sequence). This CDR3 comprises 14 residues. V lost 7 bases and J lost 4, with 13 bases in between. The CDR3 spells CASMQGQATGELFF. The CDR3 bases are TGTGCCAGTATGCAGGGGCAGGCCACCGGGGAGCTGTTTTTT. Full variable domain (outside the CDR3, taken from reference TRBV19 and TRBJ2-2): DGGITQSPKYLFRKEGQNVTLSCEQNLNHDAMYWYRQDPGQGLRLIYYSQIVNDFQKGDIAEGYSVSREKKESFPLTVTSAQKNPTAFYLCASMQGQATGELFFGEGSRLTVL.

This chain joins TRBV6-5 and TRBJ2-7, with 10 bases identical to TRBD1. Germline V lookup: CDR1 MNHEY, CDR2 SVGAGI. V lost 6 bases, J lost 5 bases, and 7 bases stayed unmatched. The CDR3 is 14 residues long. In nucleotides, the CDR3 is TGTGCCAGCAGCTCCGACAGGGGGCTGCACGAGCAGTACTTC. Translating gives CASSSDRGLHEQYF.

The V and J genes are TRBV6-1 and TRBJ2-5, with a possible D match to TRBD2 (6 bases). The CDR3 contains 14 residues. Trimming took 2 bases from V and 5 from J, leaving 12 bases between them. Germline assignment: CDR1 MNHNS and CDR2 SASEGT. CDR3 nucleotide sequence: TGTGCCAGCAGTGAAACCCCTGGAGGGGAGACCCAGTACTTC. It encodes CASSETPGGETQYF.

The chain employs TRBV11-2 and TRBJ2-1; D gene ambiguous. Looked up from germline, CDR1 is SGHAT and CDR2 is FQNNGV. This CDR3 contains 13 residues. The V gene lost 5 bases and the J gene lost 5 bases, with 10 bases spanning the gap. CDR3: CASSIRFHNEQFF. The CDR3 DNA sequence: TGTGCCAGCAGCATCAGGTTTCACAATGAGCAGTTCTTC.

The genes are TRBV10-3 and TRBJ2-1; possibly TRBD1 for D (5 bases). The CDR3 length is 14 residues. Deletions cut 2 bases from V and 7 bases from J, with 12 bases between. Germline CDR1 is ENHRY and CDR2 is SYGVKD. CDR3 DNA: TGTGCCATCAGTGAGGGCAGGGAATTTAATGAGCAGTTCTTC. Translating it yields CAISEGREFNEQFF.

The chain carries TRBV5-4 and TRBJ1-2; tentative D call: TRBD1 (5 bases). The V end lost 4 bases, the J end lost 4 bases, and 11 bases lay between the germline ends. Looked up from germline, CDR1 is SGHNT and CDR2 is YYREEE (reference sequence). The CDR3 spans 13 residues. As DNA, the CDR3 is TGTGCCAGCAGCGACACAGGAACCTATGGCTACACCTTC. This codes for CASSDTGTYGYTF.

The genes are TRBV5-1 and TRBJ2-3; 11 bases match TRBD1. The CDR3 has 16 residues. Unmatched junction bases numbered 10, after V lost 4 bases and J lost 6 bases. The V gene's germline CDR1 is SGHRS and CDR2 YFSETQ. The CDR3 nucleotides read TGCGCCAGCAGCCCTGCCTGGACAGGGGGCCCGGATACGCAGTATTTT. This translates into CASSPAWTGGPDTQYF.

The chain employs TRBV4-3 and TRBJ1-2; no clear D gene. Per germline, CDR1 LGHNA and CDR2 YSLEER. The length of the CDR3 is 15 residues. V was pared by 0 bases and J by 4 bases, with 12 bases between. The CDR3 loop reads CASSQEWKGGYGYTF. For the CDR3, the DNA is TGCGCCAGCAGCCAAGAGTGGAAGGGCGGCTATGGCTACACCTTC.

V usage is TRBV7-9 and J usage is TRBJ2-7; D unresolved. The CDR3 loop spans 13 amino acids. The V end lost 3 bases, the J end lost 3 bases, and 9 bases lay between the germline ends. Germline CDR1 SEHNR, CDR2 FQNEAQ (reference sequence). Here the CDR3 reads CASSFLLGYEQYF. DNA for the CDR3: TGTGCCAGCAGCTTCCTTTTAGGCTACGAGCAGTACTTC.

This clonotype has only one observation. The chain joins TRBV30 to TRBJ1-5; D is ambiguous. CDR1 is GTSNPN, CDR2 SVGIG, per germline (reference sequence). V was cut by 2 bases and J by 7 bases, with 9 bases left in between. The CDR3 contains 12 residues. The CDR3 loop is CAWSPLGQPQHF. CDR3 sequence (DNA): TGTGCCTGGAGTCCGTTGGGCCAGCCCCAGCATTTT.

A single count supports this clonotype. The rearrangement links TRBV11-2 to TRBJ2-1, with no clear D. Germline CDR1 and CDR2: SGHAT and FQNNGV. Trimming shortened V by 0 bases and J by 3 bases, and 15 bases separated the two germline ends. This CDR3 has 17 residues. The CDR3 nucleotides are TGTGCCAGCAGCTTAGATCTTACGCGGAGACTCTACAATGAGCAGTTCTTC. Protein sequence: CASSLDLTRRLYNEQFF.

The sample holds a few counts of this clonotype. This chain connects TRBV19 to TRBJ1-6; D ambiguous. The germline V gene encodes CDR1 LNHDA and CDR2 SQIVND (reference sequence). The CDR3 consists of 12 residues. The V end lost 5 bases, the J end lost 5 bases, and 4 bases lay between the germline ends. The chain's CDR3 is CASSENNSPLHF. For the CDR3, the DNA is TGTGCCAGTAGTGAGAATAATTCACCCCTCCACTTT.

This clonotype was observed once. This sequence joins TRBV4-3 and TRBJ2-1; TRBD2 matches 8 bases. The germline CDR1 and CDR2 sequences are LGHNA and YSLEER. CDR3 length equals 19 residues. The V gene end was trimmed by 0 bases and the J gene end by 7 bases; junction bases not matched to a gene: 17. CDR3: CASSQETSVAIVRGNEQFF. The CDR3 DNA is TGCGCCAGCAGCCAAGAGACTAGCGTTGCAATTGTACGGGGGAATGAGCAGTTCTTC.

The chain recombines TRBV12-3 or TRBV12-4 with TRBJ2-1; perhaps TRBD1 as D (5 bases). V lost 6 bases and J lost 0, with 12 bases in between. The CDR3 spans 15 residues. The CDR3 is CASRPRGSSYNEQFF. In DNA form, the CDR3 reads TGTGCCAGCAGGCCTAGGGGCAGCTCCTACAATGAGCAGTTCTTC.

This clonotype was observed a single time. The gene calls are TRBV18 and TRBJ2-7; perhaps TRBD1 as D (5 bases). V lost 0 bases, J lost 5 bases, and 17 bases lay in between. Germline loops: CDR1 KGHSH, CDR2 LQKENI. The CDR3 sequence is 16 residues long. CDR3: CASSPPAGWGFDEQYF. The CDR3 bases are TGTGCCAGCTCACCACCGGCAGGGTGGGGATTTGACGAGCAGTACTTC.

The chain has TRBV6-5 and TRBJ2-2; 9 bases match TRBD2. J was trimmed by 5 bases and V by 4 bases; bases with no gene match: 17. The CDR3 is made up of 19 amino acids. CDR1 and CDR2 from the germline V gene are MNHEY and SVGAGI. The CDR3 nucleotides are TGTGCCAGCAGTTCCCTGAGGATAGCGGGAGCTTATAGGACCGGGGAGCTGTTTTTT. Translating gives CASSSLRIAGAYRTGELFF.

The chain couples TRBV5-4 to TRBJ2-7; D not resolved. The CDR3 covers 14 residues. V was trimmed by 0 bases and J by 5 bases, leaving 12 bases between them. CDR1 is SGHNT, CDR2 YYREEE, per germline (reference sequence). The CDR3 DNA sequence: TGTGCCAGCAGCTTGGAAAGGAGTCTTCACGAGCAGTACTTC. It is translated as CASSLERSLHEQYF.

This sequence joins TRBV9 and TRBJ1-2; 11 bases match TRBD1. This CDR3 spans 19 amino acids. Per the germline V gene, CDR1 is SGDLS and CDR2 is YYNGEE. Unmatched junction bases numbered 16, after V lost 4 bases and J lost 2 bases. CDR3 sequence: CASSRAGQGAARGNYGYTF. The CDR3 DNA sequence: TGTGCCAGCAGCCGCGCTGGACAGGGGGCGGCTCGGGGGAACTATGGCTACACCTTC.

This sequence joins TRBV6-2 or TRBV6-3 and TRBJ2-1, with D perhaps TRBD2 (7 bases). This CDR3 spans 15 amino acids. V was shortened by 6 bases and J by 8 bases, with 20 bases between the two germline ends. Per germline, CDR1 MNHEY and CDR2 SVGEGT. DNA for the CDR3: TGTGCCAGCAGCCCGTGGGACCCGGGGGGCGATGAGCAGTTCTTC. Translation: CASSPWDPGGDEQFF.

The chain carries TRBV7-9 and TRBJ2-7; D might be TRBD1 or TRBD2, each matching 5 bases. V lost 5 bases, J lost 2 bases, and 19 bases lay in between. In germline, CDR1 is SEHNR, CDR2 FQNEAQ (reference sequence). The CDR3 has 16 residues. CDR3 coding DNA: TGTGCCAGCAGCACCTCCAGATGGGGGAAACCCTACGAGCAGTACTTC. Translating gives CASSTSRWGKPYEQYF.

The chain uses TRBV6-1 and TRBJ1-1; D call uncertain. The germline V and J ends were trimmed by 0 bases and 0 bases, with 11 bases remaining between them. The CDR3 sequence is 16 residues long. Germline CDR1 reads MNHNS; CDR2 reads SASEGT. The CDR3 spells CASSEAPRAMNTEAFF. In nucleotides, the CDR3 is TGTGCCAGCAGTGAAGCACCGAGAGCAATGAACACTGAAGCTTTCTTT.

The chain uses TRBV20-1 and TRBJ2-2; no clear D. V gave up 1 base and J gave up 1 base, with 13 bases separating them. This CDR3 spans 16 amino acids. CDR1 and CDR2 (germline): DFQATT, SNEGSKA (reference sequence). The CDR3 bases are TGCAGTGCTAGAGTCCACCCAAATCAGAACACCGGGGAGCTGTTTTTT. This sequence encodes CSARVHPNQNTGELFF.